This section outlines one T cell receptor (beta chain) sequence together with its context. Its antigen is undetermined. The data are from a study of T cell repertoires in cytomegalovirus infection. Study-level results: HLA-C-restricted CMV-specific TCR beta clonotypes prevailed in the ex vivo response.

TCRdb called the reads again in MiXCR, with one record for every CDR3 protein. The sample contains 650,000 to 900,000 distinct CDR3 sequences, about 30% of which appear only once. V was pared by 0 bases and J by 2 bases, with 13 bases between. CDR3 length: 16 amino acids. Germline CDR1 and CDR2: LGHNA and YNFKEQ. The specimen was cultured CD8+ T cells from PBMCs, collected from culture after CMV antigen stimulation. The chain employs TRBV4-2 and TRBJ1-2, with D uncertain. The receptor was derived from a human donor in good health (CMV status not recorded). Some clones in this sample may be carry-over from other donors' samples. The CDR3 is CASSQESSGANYGYTF. DNA of the CDR3: TGTGCCAGCAGCCAAGAATCGAGTGGAGCGAACTATGGCTACACCTTC.